The subject of this entry is one T cell receptor beta chain. The record originates from a study of blood T cell repertoires in COVID-19. About the research overall: Whether acute or convalescent, the COVID-19 samples came from the United States, Italy and Spain. PBMCs, B-cell-depleted T cells, or T cells were the source of the cDNA or gDNA that made up the material.

Original processing notes: Reference gene primer amplification gave estimated nucleated cell counts. Data came from immunoSEQ multiplex PCR; TCRdb stores just in-frame clones and leaves some out. V, J and clone size are taken as reported in that table, and D and trimming were inferred from the DNA itself. Of about 200,000 clones in the sample, about 88% are singletons; the top ten hold 1.5% to 2%. The sample taken for sequencing was peripheral blood. This clonotype was obtained from a man between 18 and 35 years old with active or convalescent COVID-19.

For the CDR3, the DNA is TGTGCCAGCAGCCAAGACAGCTCCTATAATTCACCCCTCCACTTT. Protein: CASSQDSSYNSPLHF. V is TRBV3-1 (or the pseudogene TRBV3-2) and J is TRBJ1-6; no clear D. The CDR3 spans 15 residues. V was clipped by 0 bases and J by 0 bases, with 3 bases between them. CDR1 is LGHDT and CDR2 is YNNKEL in the germline V gene (reference sequence).